The 22 T cell receptor beta chains listed next were all sequenced from one sample in a study of T cell responses to AZD1222 COVID-19 vaccine. The assay was immunoSEQ multiplex PCR, and TCRdb's table has in-frame clones only and misses some. The sample includes around 140,000 clones, roughly 90% of them seen just once. The sample here was peripheral blood, taken on day 0 of AZD1222 vaccination. The receptor source for this set is an adult in good health.

The chain employs TRBV9 and TRBJ2-2; 7 bases agree with TRBD1. The CDR3 is 16 amino acids. Germline assignment: CDR1 SGDLS and CDR2 YYNGEE. V dropped 2 bases and J dropped 9; count of bases not matched to a gene: 13. CDR3 protein: CASSVGQWNPTRELFF. CDR3 nucleotide sequence: TGTGCCAGCAGCGTGGGACAGTGGAATCCAACCAGGGAGCTGTTTTTT.

V gene TRBV2 combines with J gene TRBJ2-7; weak D call: TRBD2 (5 bases). Trimming removed 7 bases from V and 10 bases from J, with 29 bases in between. Germline values: CDR1 SNHLY, CDR2 FYNNEI. This CDR3 spans 16 amino acids. The CDR3: CASIPTLRGRGMHQYF. CDR3 DNA: TGTGCCAGCATTCCTACCCTTCGTGGGAGAGGGATGCATCAGTACTTC.

The CDR3 reads CASRYTRTDGELFF. CDR3 DNA: TGTGCCAGTAGGTACACCCGGACAGACGGGGAGCTGTTTTTT. This sequence joins TRBV19 and TRBJ2-2, with D possibly being TRBD1 (6 bases). V shed 6 bases and J shed 7 bases, with 15 bases lying between them. Germline-derived CDR1 and CDR2 are LNHDA and SQIVND (reference sequence). The CDR3 runs 14 residues. Full variable domain (remainder filled in from reference TRBV19 and TRBJ2-2): DGGITQSPKYLFRKEGQNVTLSCEQNLNHDAMYWYRQDPGQGLRLIYYSQIVNDFQKGDIAEGYSVSREKKESFPLTVTSAQKNPTAFYLCASRYTRTDGELFFGEGSRLTVL.

Notes on this clone: Other DNA sequences in this specimen translate into the identical CDR3. The V call is TRBV9, the J call TRBJ2-5; no reliable D call. V was pared by 0 bases and J by 3 bases, with 6 bases between. CDR1 is SGDLS and CDR2 is YYNGEE in the germline V gene. The CDR3 extends over 13 amino acids. DNA of the CDR3: TGTGCCAGCAGCGTAGGCGGCGAAGAGACCCAGTACTTC. Translation: CASSVGGEETQYF.

This clone was counted a single time. This chain links TRBV6-5 with TRBJ1-1, with unresolved D. The CDR3 covers 15 residues. Germline CDR1 and CDR2: MNHEY and SVGAGI. V was shortened by 5 bases and J by 0 bases, with 13 bases between the two germline ends. The CDR3 here is CASSSDRSLNTEAFF. The CDR3 DNA is TGTGCCAGCAGTAGTGATCGTAGCCTGAACACTGAAGCTTTCTTT.

The J gene is TRBJ2-1, the V gene TRBV6-2 or TRBV6-3; 15 bases agree with TRBD2. V gave up 2 bases and J gave up 8 bases; unmatched junction bases: 4. Germline V lookup: CDR1 MNHEY, CDR2 SVGEGT. The CDR3 is 16 amino acids. Here the CDR3 reads CASSYRTSGRGYEQFF. DNA of the CDR3: TGTGCCAGCAGTTACAGGACTAGCGGGAGGGGTTATGAGCAGTTCTTC.

This clone is termed medium-sized (0.01 to 0.1%). V is TRBV4-1 and J is TRBJ1-5; D not resolved. CDR1 and CDR2 (germline): MGHRA, YSYEKL. This CDR3 is 15 amino acids long. V lost 0 bases to trimming and J lost 5 bases, with 11 bases between them. CDR3 residues: CASSQEDNSYQPQHF. The CDR3 region has the DNA TGCGCCAGCAGCCAAGAAGACAACTCTTATCAGCCCCAGCATTTT.

The chain couples TRBV2 to TRBJ1-2; TRBD1 matches 9 bases. Per the germline V gene, CDR1 is SNHLY and CDR2 is FYNNEI. V lost 5 bases and J lost 4; bases outside the gene matches: 5. CDR3 length: 14 residues. The CDR3 here is CASSRDRVSYGYTF. As DNA, the CDR3 is TGTGCCAGCAGTCGGGACAGGGTATCCTATGGCTACACCTTC. Combining the CDR3 with reference TRBV2 and TRBJ1-2 gives the whole variable domain EPEVTQTPSHQVTQMGQEVILRCVPISNHLYFYWYRQILGQKVEFLVSFYNNEISEKSEIFDDQFSVERPDGSNFTLKIRSTKLEDSAMYFCASSRDRVSYGYTFGSGTRLTVV.

The chain joins TRBV9 to TRBJ2-3; D might be TRBD2 (6 bases). Germline V gene data show CDR1 as SGDLS and CDR2 as YYNGEE. This CDR3 spans 14 amino acids. V was shortened by 2 bases and J by 2 bases, with 9 bases between the two germline ends. The DNA for the CDR3 is TGTGCCAGCAGCGTGCGGGGAACCACAGATACGCAGTATTTT. Its translation: CASSVRGTTDTQYF.

V and J are TRBV13 and TRBJ2-7; 7 bases line up with TRBD1. CDR1 and CDR2 from the germline V gene are PRHDT and FYEKMQ (reference sequence). J was trimmed by 5 bases and V by 3 bases; bases with no gene match: 4. CDR3 length: 13 residues. The CDR3 loop reads CASSFRQGDEQYF. The CDR3 nucleotides are TGTGCCAGCAGCTTCAGACAGGGCGACGAGCAGTACTTC.

This clone showed up just once. Mismatch with germline at one junction end may stem from a read error. The gene calls are TRBV11-2 and TRBJ2-3, with 11 bases matching TRBD2. The V gene's germline CDR1 is SGHAT and CDR2 FQNNGV. This CDR3 has 13 residues. The CDR3 DNA reads as TGTGCCAGATTCGGGACTAGCGGCCTCGGCCCCCGTTTT. This encodes CARFGTSGLGPRF.

The V and J genes are TRBV9 and TRBJ2-1; perhaps TRBD2 as D (6 bases). V lost 10 bases, J lost 5 bases, and 28 bases lay in between. The CDR3 loop spans 17 amino acids. Germline-derived CDR1 and CDR2 are SGDLS and YYNGEE. For the CDR3, the DNA is TGTGCCTCCCCACGCCCCCCGGATGGGACTCCCCACAATGAGCAGTTCTTC. It is translated as CASPRPPDGTPHNEQFF.

The chain couples TRBV7-9 to TRBJ1-3; D is possibly TRBD1 (5 bases). Trimming stripped 3 bases from V and 2 bases from J, with 8 bases between. Germline CDR1 is SEHNR and CDR2 is FQNEAQ (reference sequence). This CDR3 has 14 amino acids. The CDR3 protein is CASSFPGPGNTIYF. The CDR3 DNA sequence: TGTGCCAGCAGCTTCCCAGGGCCTGGAAACACCATATATTTT.

The J gene is TRBJ2-5, the V gene TRBV5-4, with D perhaps TRBD2 (7 bases). V lost 4 bases and J lost 5, with 12 bases in between. The CDR3 is 13 residues long. Germline V lookup: CDR1 SGHNT, CDR2 YYREEE (reference sequence). CDR3: CASSRGAGETQYF. The DNA for the CDR3 is TGTGCCAGCAGCCGGGGGGCCGGGGAGACCCAGTACTTC.

J is TRBJ1-2 and V is TRBV18; 7 bases are shared with TRBD1. CDR3 size: 15 residues. Unmatched junction bases numbered 6, after V lost 1 base and J lost 4 bases. The germline gives CDR1 KGHSH, CDR2 LQKENI. This CDR3 reads CASSPQEGALYGYTF. CDR3 nucleotides: TGTGCCAGCTCACCACAGGAGGGGGCTCTCTATGGCTACACCTTC.

This chain joins TRBV2 and TRBJ1-2; D is possibly TRBD1 (5 bases). CDR3 length equals 15 residues. V lost 4 bases and J lost 7, with 19 bases in between. Germline V lookup: CDR1 SNHLY, CDR2 FYNNEI. The CDR3 sequence: CASSVQGNRLSGYTF. In DNA form, the CDR3 reads TGTGCCAGCAGTGTTCAGGGTAACCGCCTAAGTGGCTACACCTTC. Full variable domain (outside the CDR3, taken from reference TRBV2 and TRBJ1-2): EPEVTQTPSHQVTQMGQEVILRCVPISNHLYFYWYRQILGQKVEFLVSFYNNEISEKSEIFDDQFSVERPDGSNFTLKIRSTKLEDSAMYFCASSVQGNRLSGYTFGSGTRLTVV.

This clone is a singleton in its sample. The chain links TRBV24-1 to TRBJ2-5, with D tentatively TRBD1 (5 bases). This CDR3 is 15 amino acids long. The ends were cut back, 2 bases at V and 5 bases at J, with 14 bases in the middle. The germline CDR1 and CDR2 sequences are KGHDR and SFDVKD. The CDR3 spells CATSDSKGIRETQYF. The DNA of the CDR3 is TGTGCCACCAGTGATTCGAAGGGGATAAGGGAGACCCAGTACTTC.

The V gene is TRBV20-1, the J gene TRBJ2-5; D gene ambiguous. Trimming took off 0 bases at V and 7 bases at J, with 6 bases between the two ends. There are 11 residues in the CDR3. The V gene's germline CDR1 is DFQATT and CDR2 SNEGSKA (reference sequence). The CDR3 DNA sequence: TGCAGTGCTAGAGATGAGAGGACCCAGTACTTC. This sequence encodes CSARDERTQYF.

The chain has TRBV28 and TRBJ2-3, with unresolved D. The germline V and J ends were trimmed by 5 bases and 7 bases, with 13 bases remaining between them. CDR3 length: 13 amino acids. Germline V gene data show CDR1 as MDHEN and CDR2 as SYDVKM. As DNA, the CDR3 is TGTGCCAGCAGTCCCGGTGGGCAACATACGCAGTATTTT. It is translated as CASSPGGQHTQYF.

This chain uses TRBV29-1 with TRBJ2-5, with D unclear. V was clipped by 5 bases and J by 4 bases, with 8 bases between them. Germline lookup yields CDR1 SQVTM and CDR2 ANQGSEA. The CDR3 runs to 11 residues. The CDR3 protein is CSVSRIETQYF. The CDR3, as DNA: TGCAGCGTTTCCCGGATAGAGACCCAGTACTTC. The variable domain in full, completed from reference TRBV29-1 and TRBJ2-5, reads SAVISQKPSRDICQRGTSLTIQCQVDSQVTMMFWYRQQPGQSLTLIATANQGSEATYESGFVIDKFPISRPNLTFSTLTVSNMSPEDSSIYLCSVSRIETQYFGPGTRLLVL.

V usage is TRBV18 and J usage is TRBJ2-5; TRBD1 agrees at 7 bases. Germline lookup yields CDR1 KGHSH and CDR2 LQKENI. The CDR3 has 13 amino acids. V shed 1 base and J 4 bases; nucleotides not matched to a gene: 0. Here the CDR3 reads CASSPRDRETQYF. CDR3 nucleotides: TGTGCCAGCTCACCACGGGACAGAGAGACCCAGTACTTC.

V and J are TRBV27 and TRBJ1-3; tentative D call: TRBD1 (5 bases). The CDR3 sequence is 16 residues long. CDR1 and CDR2 from the germline V gene are MNHEY and SMNVEV (reference sequence). V lost 8 bases to trimming and J lost 2 bases, with 19 bases between them. CDR3: CASDPWGGTPGNTIYF. The CDR3 bases are TGTGCCAGCGACCCGTGGGGGGGGACGCCTGGAAACACCATATATTTT.